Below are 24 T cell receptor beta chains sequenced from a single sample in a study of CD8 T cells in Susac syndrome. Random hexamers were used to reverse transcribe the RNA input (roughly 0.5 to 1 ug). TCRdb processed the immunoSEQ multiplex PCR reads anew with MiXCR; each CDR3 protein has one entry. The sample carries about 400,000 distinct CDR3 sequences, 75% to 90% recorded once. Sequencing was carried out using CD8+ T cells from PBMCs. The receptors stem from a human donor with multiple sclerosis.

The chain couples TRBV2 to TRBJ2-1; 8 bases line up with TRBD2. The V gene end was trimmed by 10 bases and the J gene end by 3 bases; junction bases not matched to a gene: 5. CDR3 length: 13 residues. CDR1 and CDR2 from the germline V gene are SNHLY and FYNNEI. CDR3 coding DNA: TGTGCCACCGGACTAGCAGACTACAATGAGCAGTTCTTC. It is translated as CATGLADYNEQFF.

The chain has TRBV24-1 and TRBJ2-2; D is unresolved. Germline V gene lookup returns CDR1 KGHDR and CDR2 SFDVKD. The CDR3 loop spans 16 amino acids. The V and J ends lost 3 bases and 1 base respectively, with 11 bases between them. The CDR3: CATSDEGQRNTGELFF. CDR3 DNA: TGTGCCACCAGTGATGAAGGGCAAAGGAACACCGGGGAGCTGTTTTTT.

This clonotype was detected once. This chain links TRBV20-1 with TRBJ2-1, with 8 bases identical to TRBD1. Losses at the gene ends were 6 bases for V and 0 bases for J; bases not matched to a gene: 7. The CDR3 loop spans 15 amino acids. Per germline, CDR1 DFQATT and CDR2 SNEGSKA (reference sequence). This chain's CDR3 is CSAGTGTGSYNEQFF. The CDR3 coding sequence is TGCAGTGCCGGTACCGGGACAGGCTCCTACAATGAGCAGTTCTTC.

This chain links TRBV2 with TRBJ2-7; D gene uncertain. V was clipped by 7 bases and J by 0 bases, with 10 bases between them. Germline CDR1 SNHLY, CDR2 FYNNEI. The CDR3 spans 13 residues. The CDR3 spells CASNGRSSYEQYF. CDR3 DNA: TGTGCCAGCAATGGACGGAGCTCCTACGAGCAGTACTTC.

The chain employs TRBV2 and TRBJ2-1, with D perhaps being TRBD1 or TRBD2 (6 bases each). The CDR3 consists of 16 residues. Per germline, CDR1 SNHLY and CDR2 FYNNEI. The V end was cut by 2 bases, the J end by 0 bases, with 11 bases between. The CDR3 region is CASSEIGGPSYNEQFF. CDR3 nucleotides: TGTGCCAGCAGTGAAATAGGGGGGCCCTCCTACAATGAGCAGTTCTTC.

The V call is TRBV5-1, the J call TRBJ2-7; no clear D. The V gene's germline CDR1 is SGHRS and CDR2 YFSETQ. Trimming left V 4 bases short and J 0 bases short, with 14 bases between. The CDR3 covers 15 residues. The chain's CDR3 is CASSPGFTSSYEQYF. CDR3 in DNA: TGCGCCAGCAGCCCAGGTTTCACGAGCTCCTACGAGCAGTACTTC.

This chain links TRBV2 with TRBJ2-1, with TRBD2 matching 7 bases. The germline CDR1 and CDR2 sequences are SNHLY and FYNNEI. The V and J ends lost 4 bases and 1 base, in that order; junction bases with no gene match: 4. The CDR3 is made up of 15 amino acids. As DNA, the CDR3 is TGTGCCAGCAGTGTACTAGCGATATCCTACAATGAGCAGTTCTTC. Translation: CASSVLAISYNEQFF.

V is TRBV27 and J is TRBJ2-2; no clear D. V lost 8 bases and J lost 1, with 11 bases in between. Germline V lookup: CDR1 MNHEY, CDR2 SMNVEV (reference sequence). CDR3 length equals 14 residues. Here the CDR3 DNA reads TGTGCCAGCCGGCTTATCCTGAACACCGGGGAGCTGTTTTTT. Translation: CASRLILNTGELFF.

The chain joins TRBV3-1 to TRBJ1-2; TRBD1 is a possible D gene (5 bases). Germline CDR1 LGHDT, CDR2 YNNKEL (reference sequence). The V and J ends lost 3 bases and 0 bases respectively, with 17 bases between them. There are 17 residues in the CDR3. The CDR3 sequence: CASSHSGEGASNYGYTF. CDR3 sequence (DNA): TGTGCCAGCAGCCATTCGGGGGAGGGAGCCTCTAACTATGGCTACACCTTC.

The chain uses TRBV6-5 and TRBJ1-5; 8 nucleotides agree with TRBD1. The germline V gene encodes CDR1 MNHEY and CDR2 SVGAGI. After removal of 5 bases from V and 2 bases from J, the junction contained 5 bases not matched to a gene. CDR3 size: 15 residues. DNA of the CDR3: TGTGCCAGCAGTCGGGGACAGGATCGCAATCAGCCCCAGCATTTT. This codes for CASSRGQDRNQPQHF.

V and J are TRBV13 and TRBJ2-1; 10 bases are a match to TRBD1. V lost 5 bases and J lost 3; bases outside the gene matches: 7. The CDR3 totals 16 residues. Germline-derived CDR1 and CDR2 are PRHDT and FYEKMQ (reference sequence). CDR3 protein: CASSPPTGGIYNEQFF. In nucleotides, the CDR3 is TGTGCCAGCAGCCCTCCGACAGGGGGCATCTACAATGAGCAGTTCTTC.

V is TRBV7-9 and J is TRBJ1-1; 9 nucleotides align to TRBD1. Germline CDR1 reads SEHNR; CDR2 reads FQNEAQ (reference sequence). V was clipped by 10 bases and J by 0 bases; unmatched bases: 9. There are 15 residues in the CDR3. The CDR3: CATPLDRGVNTEAFF. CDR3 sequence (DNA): TGTGCCACGCCACTTGACAGGGGGGTGAACACTGAAGCTTTCTTT.

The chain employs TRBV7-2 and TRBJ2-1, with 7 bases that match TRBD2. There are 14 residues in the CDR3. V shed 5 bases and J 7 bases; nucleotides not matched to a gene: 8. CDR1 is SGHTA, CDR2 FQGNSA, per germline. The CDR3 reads CASSPRPSGNEQFF. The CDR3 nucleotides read TGTGCCAGCAGCCCCCGTCCTAGCGGAAATGAGCAGTTCTTC.

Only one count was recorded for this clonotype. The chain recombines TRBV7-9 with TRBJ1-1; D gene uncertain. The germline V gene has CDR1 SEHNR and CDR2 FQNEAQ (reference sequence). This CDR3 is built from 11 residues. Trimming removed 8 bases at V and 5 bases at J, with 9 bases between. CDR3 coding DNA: TGTGCCAGCGAAGCAGCGACTGAAGCTTTCTTT. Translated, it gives CASEAATEAFF.

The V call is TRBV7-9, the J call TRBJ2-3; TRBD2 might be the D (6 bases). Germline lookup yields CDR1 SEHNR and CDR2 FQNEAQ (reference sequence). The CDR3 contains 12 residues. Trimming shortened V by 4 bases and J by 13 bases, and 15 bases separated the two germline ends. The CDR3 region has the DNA TGTGCCAGCAGCTCGCGAAGCGGCGGGAAGTATTTT. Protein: CASSSRSGGKYF.

The CDR3 reads CASSQRQGLTLYNEQFF. In DNA, the CDR3 is TGTGCCAGCAGCCAGCGACAAGGCCTAACCCTTTACAATGAGCAGTTCTTC. The chain is built from TRBV5-8 and TRBJ2-1; D not certain. This CDR3 spans 17 amino acids. V shed 4 bases and J shed 4 bases, with 21 bases lying between them. Germline CDR1 reads SGHTS; CDR2 reads YDEGEE.

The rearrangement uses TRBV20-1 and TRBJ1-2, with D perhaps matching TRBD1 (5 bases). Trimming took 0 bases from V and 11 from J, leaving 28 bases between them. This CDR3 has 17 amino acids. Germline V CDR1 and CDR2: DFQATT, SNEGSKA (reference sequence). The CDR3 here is CSARDSSDSRQILGYTF. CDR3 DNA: TGCAGTGCTAGAGATTCATCCGACAGCCGCCAAATTTTAGGTTACACCTTC.

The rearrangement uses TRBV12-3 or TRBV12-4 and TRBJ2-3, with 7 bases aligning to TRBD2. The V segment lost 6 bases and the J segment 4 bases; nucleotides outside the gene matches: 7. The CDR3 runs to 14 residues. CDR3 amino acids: CASSRASGSDTQYF. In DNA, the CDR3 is TGTGCCAGCAGCCGAGCTAGCGGCTCAGATACGCAGTATTTT.

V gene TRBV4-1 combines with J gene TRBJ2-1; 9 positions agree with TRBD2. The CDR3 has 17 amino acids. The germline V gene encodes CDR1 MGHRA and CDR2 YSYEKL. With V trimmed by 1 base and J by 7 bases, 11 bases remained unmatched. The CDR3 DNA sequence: TGCGCCAGCAGCCAAGCTTCGCGGGAGGGCCCTCGGAATGAGCAGTTCTTC. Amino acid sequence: CASSQASREGPRNEQFF.

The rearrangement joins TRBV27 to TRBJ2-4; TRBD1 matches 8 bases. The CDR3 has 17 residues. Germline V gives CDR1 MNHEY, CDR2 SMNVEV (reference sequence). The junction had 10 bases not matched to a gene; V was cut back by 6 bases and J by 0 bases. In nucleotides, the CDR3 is TGTGCCAGCAGATCACAGGGGGACGTACTAGCCAAAAACATTCAGTACTTC. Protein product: CASRSQGDVLAKNIQYF.

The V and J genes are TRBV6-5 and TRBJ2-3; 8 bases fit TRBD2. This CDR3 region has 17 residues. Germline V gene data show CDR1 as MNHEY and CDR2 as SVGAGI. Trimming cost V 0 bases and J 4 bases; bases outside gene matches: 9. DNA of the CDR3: TGTGCCAGCAGTTACTCGAACCCTCCGGGAGGGCCAGATACGCAGTATTTT. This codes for CASSYSNPPGGPDTQYF.

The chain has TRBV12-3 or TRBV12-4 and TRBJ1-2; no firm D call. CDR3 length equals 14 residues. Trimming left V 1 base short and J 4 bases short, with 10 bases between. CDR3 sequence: CASSLGEQIYGYTF. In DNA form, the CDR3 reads TGTGCCAGCAGTTTAGGAGAACAGATCTATGGCTACACCTTC.

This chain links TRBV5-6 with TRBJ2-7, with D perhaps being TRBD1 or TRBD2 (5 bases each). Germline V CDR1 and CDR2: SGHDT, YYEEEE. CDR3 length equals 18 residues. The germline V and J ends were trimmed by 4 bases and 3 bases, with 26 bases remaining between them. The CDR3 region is CASSTGRNTKNYYYEQYF. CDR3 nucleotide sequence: TGTGCCAGCAGCACGGGACGGAACACCAAGAATTATTACTACGAGCAGTACTTC.

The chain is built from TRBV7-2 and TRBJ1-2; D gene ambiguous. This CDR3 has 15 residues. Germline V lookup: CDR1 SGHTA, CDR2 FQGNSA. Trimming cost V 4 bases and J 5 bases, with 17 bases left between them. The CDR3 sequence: CASSSPGGPTYGYTF. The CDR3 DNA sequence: TGTGCCAGCAGCTCCCCGGGAGGGCCCACGTATGGCTACACCTTC.